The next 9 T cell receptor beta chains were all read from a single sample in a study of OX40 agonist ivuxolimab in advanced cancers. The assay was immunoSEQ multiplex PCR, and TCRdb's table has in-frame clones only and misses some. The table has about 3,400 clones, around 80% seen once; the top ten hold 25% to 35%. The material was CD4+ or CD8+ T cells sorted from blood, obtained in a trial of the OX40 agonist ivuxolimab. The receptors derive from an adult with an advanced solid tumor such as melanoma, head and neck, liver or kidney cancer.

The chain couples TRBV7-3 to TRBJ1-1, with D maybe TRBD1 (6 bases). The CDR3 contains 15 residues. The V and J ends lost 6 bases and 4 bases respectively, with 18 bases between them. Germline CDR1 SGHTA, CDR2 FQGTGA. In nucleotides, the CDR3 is TGTGCCAGCAGTTATTGCCAAGGGGGTTGCACTGAAGCTTTCTTT. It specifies CASSYCQGGCTEAFF.

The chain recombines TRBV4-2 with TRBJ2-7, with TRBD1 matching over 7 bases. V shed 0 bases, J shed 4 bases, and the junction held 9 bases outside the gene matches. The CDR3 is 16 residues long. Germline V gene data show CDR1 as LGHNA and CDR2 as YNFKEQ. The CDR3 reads CASSQDPQGVAYEQYF. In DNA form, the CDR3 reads TGTGCCAGCAGCCAAGATCCTCAGGGGGTGGCGTACGAGCAGTACTTC.

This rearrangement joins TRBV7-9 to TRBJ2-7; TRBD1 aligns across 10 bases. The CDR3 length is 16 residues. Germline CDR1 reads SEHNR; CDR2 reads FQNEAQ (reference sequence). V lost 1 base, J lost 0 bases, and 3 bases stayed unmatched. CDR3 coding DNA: TGTGCCAGCAGCTTAGGCCGGGACAGGGGCTCCTACGAGCAGTACTTC. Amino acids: CASSLGRDRGSYEQYF.

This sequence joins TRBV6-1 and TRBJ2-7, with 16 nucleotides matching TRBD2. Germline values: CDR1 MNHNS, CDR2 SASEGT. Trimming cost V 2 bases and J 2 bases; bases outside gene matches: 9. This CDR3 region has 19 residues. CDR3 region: CASSEWGTGTSGRAYEQYF. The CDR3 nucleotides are TGTGCCAGCAGTGAATGGGGCACCGGGACTAGCGGGAGGGCCTACGAGCAGTACTTC.

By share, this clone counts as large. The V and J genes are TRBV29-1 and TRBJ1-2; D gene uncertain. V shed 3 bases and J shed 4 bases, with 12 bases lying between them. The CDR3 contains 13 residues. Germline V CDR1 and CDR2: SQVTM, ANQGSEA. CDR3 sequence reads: CSVDRAEGYGYTF. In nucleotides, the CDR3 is TGCAGCGTTGACCGGGCGGAAGGCTATGGCTACACCTTC. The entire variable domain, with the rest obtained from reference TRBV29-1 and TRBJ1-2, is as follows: SAVISQKPSRDICQRGTSLTIQCQVDSQVTMMFWYRQQPGQSLTLIATANQGSEATYESGFVIDKFPISRPNLTFSTLTVSNMSPEDSSIYLCSVDRAEGYGYTFGSGTRLTVV.

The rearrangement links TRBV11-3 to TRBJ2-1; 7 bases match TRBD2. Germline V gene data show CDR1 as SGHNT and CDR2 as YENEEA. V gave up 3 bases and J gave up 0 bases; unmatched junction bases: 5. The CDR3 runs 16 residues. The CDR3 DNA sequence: TGTGCCAGCAGCTTCCTAGCGGCGAGCTCCTACAATGAGCAGTTCTTC. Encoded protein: CASSFLAASSYNEQFF.

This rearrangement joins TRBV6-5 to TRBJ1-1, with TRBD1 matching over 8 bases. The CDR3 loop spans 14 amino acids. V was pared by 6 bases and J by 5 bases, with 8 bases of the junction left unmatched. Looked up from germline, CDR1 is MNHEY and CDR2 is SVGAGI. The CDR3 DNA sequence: TGTGCCAGCAGAGAGACAGGGGCCAGAACTGAAGCTTTCTTT. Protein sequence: CASRETGARTEAFF.

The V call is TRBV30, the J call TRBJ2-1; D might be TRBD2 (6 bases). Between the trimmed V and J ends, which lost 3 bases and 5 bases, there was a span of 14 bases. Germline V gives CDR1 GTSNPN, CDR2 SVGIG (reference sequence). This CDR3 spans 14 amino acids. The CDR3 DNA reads TGTGCCTGGAGGTTAGCGGTCGAAGACAATGAGCAGTTCTTC. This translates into CAWRLAVEDNEQFF. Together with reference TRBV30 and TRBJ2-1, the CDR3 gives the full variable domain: SQTIHQWPATLVQPVGSPLSLECTVEGTSNPNLYWYRQAAGRGLQLLFYSVGIGQISSEVPQNLSASRPQDRQFILSSKKLLLSDSGFYLCAWRLAVEDNEQFFGPGTRLTVL.

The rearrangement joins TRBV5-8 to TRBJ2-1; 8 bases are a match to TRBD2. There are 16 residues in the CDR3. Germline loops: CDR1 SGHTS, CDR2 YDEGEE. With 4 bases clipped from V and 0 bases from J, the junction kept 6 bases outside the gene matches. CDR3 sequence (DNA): TGTGCCAGCAGCCCACTAGCGGAGAGCTCCTACAATGAGCAGTTCTTC. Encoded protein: CASSPLAESSYNEQFF.